The following is a T cell receptor beta chain sequence with its context. The specificity of this receptor is unknown. The library was obtained by 5' RACE. Each TCR library was prepared from 3,500 to 4,500 ng of total RNA. For each sample, cDNA synthesis was carried out in eight separate reactions using SMARTScribe reverse transcriptase. During cDNA synthesis, template switching was used to introduce unique molecular identifiers that contained a 6-nucleotide sample barcode. TCRalpha and TCRbeta cDNA was amplified in two nested PCRs of approximately 17 and 9 cycles, and bead purification was carried out after each PCR. Before amplification, the cDNA was both treated with uracil DNA-glycosylase and purified with the QIAquick PCR purification kit. The second PCR added Illumina TruSeq-compatible adapters along with sample-specific barcodes. TapeStation and Qubit were used to check library quality and concentration, and 4 to 6.5 ng of each library went into the pool. The pooled libraries were sequenced with 2 x 100 bp reads and custom sequencing primers on an Illumina HiSeq2500 single-index Rapid Run. Per the authors' processing: PCR and sequencing errors were corrected by UMI-based consensus assembly using MiGEC version 1.2.6. MiXCR version 2.1.1 was used to carry out V(D)J alignment, clonotype assembly and CDR3 extraction. Gene usage, clonotype sharing and MAIT/NKT TCR abundance were normalised by analysing the top 1000, 10 000 and 20 000 clonotypes per sample. After downsampling to 27 000 UMIs, diversity was calculated as the inverse Simpson index using the vegan R package. Statistical testing used paired Mann-Whitney U tests on the discordant twin pairs and applied Benjamini-Hochberg correction for multiple testing. With the reads reprocessed by TCRdb, a single entry stands for each CDR3 protein sequence and no DNA is reported. The V and J calls and clone size are TCRdb's, not the authors'. This sample's records show 330,000 or so distinct CDR3 sequences. The ten largest clones take up under 2.5% of the sample.

CDR3 length: 15 amino acids, cysteine to phenylalanine. The nucleotide record is missing. CDR1 and CDR2 are drawn from the germline V gene (reference sequence): LNHDA, SQIVND. This record belongs to a study of monozygotic twins with inflammatory bowel disease (dated 2019 in TCRdb). Some background on the complete study: The full study comprised some 30 monozygotic twin pairs: nine German pairs (four IBD-concordant, five IBD-discordant) and 19 IBD-discordant Danish pairs. The search for disease-associated traits relied mainly on comparing, within discordant pairs, IBD patients with their genetically identical healthy co-twins. Each individual had, on average, about 151 000 unique TCRalpha sequences and 181 000 unique TCRbeta sequences available for analysis.

From each donor, an approximately 2.5 ml peripheral blood sample was collected into PAXgene tubes and stored at -80 degrees C. Without any T cell sorting, total RNA was extracted from whole blood using the PAXgene blood miRNA kit on an automated QIAcube. Peripheral blood from monozygotic twin pairs, either concordant or discordant for inflammatory bowel disease, underwent deep TCRalpha and TCRbeta repertoire profiling that used unique molecular barcoding. Smoking habits were recorded for all twin pairs, and each individual was classified as a current, former or never smoker. Broader findings and caveats from the paper: Distinction between different T cell subtypes could not be achieved in the analysis. TCRbeta repertoire diversity, by inverse Simpson index, was decreased in IBD patients compared with their healthy co-twins. Fewer clonotypes were shared with other individuals by IBD patients than by healthy twins, most markedly in patients showing signs of disease activity. Concordant and discordant twins showed no difference in repertoire similarity, possibly because of limited statistical power. No single strong signal or clonotype linked to IBD turned up in the results, so the idea that one exists was not supported. Because patients received different immunosuppressive treatments, the repertoires may have picked up extra background noise and variability between individuals.

This chain is built from TRBV19 and TRBJ2-7. The sequenced sample was blood. This TCR was recovered from a human donor with ulcerative colitis or Crohn's disease, or a healthy co-twin of an affected twin (not recorded which). The CDR3 protein sequence reads: CASSIDPRNSYEQYF.